The source of this TCR beta chain is a study of cytomegalovirus exposure and HLA in healthy donors. Overall study: A later analysis reported the same platform for the 120 validation repertoires and the approximately 700 first-cohort repertoires. Study-level results: Subsequent analysis found a tendency for first-cohort TCR clusters to co-occur within the 100 to 150 validation repertoires. Listed as cytomegalovirus-associated were about 160 TCR beta chains. Through in vitro validation, three CMV-associated chains were shown to be specific for CMV antigens.

A word on this clone: Its antigen is still unknown.

Libraries were prepared by immunoSEQ multiplex PCR; TCRdb keeps only in-frame clonotypes and omits some of them. The table records some 140,000 clones, 86% of them present only once. CDR1 and CDR2 (germline): SGHNT, YYREEE (reference sequence). The CDR3 spans 14 residues. The V gene lost 4 bases and the J gene lost 5 bases, with 15 bases spanning the gap. Sequencing was carried out using PBMCs. The chain carries TRBV5-4 and TRBJ1-2; tentative D call: TRBD1 (6 bases). This clonotype was sampled from a human donor in good health. CDR3 in DNA: TGTGCCAGCAGCATTAGGGGGGGTGTATATGGCTACACCTTC. Amino acids: CASSIRGGVYGYTF.